This T cell receptor (beta chain) was profiled in a study of T cell responses to AZD1222 COVID-19 vaccine. The CDR3 extends over 12 amino acids. V was shortened by 1 base and J by 3 bases, with 4 bases between the two germline ends. Germline V gene sequence: CDR1 GTSNPN, CDR2 SVGIG (reference sequence). Overall study findings and caveats: Recipients of two AZD1222 doses showed rising Spike-specific TCR breadth and depth. In all cases, repertoires were sampled only after the peak T cell response.

A word on this clone: Its antigen is as yet unknown.

The method was immunoSEQ multiplex PCR; TCRdb's version includes in-frame clones alone and lacks a portion of them. The sample has 95,000 to 150,000 clones; about 93% are singletons. The sample in question was peripheral blood, obtained 28 days after the second AZD1222 dose. The TCR originated in an adult who received the AZD1222 COVID-19 vaccine. The chain joins TRBV30 to TRBJ1-5; D remains ambiguous. The chain's CDR3 is CAWSDTNQPQHF. CDR3 DNA sequence: TGTGCCTGGAGTGATACCAATCAGCCCCAGCATTTT.